The 5 T cell receptor beta chains presented below share a single source sample, sequenced in a study of blood T cell repertoires in COVID-19. The data were produced by immunoSEQ multiplex PCR, yet TCRdb's version contains in-frame clones alone and is incomplete. Of about 280,000 clones in the sample, 65% to 90% are singletons; the top ten hold about 14%. Sequenced sample: peripheral blood. All receptors come from a human donor in a cohort sampled during active COVID-19.

The rearrangement links TRBV27 to TRBJ2-7; weak D call: TRBD2 (6 bases). CDR3 length: 18 amino acids. CDR1 is MNHEY, CDR2 SMNVEV, per germline (reference sequence). V was trimmed by 5 bases and J by 5 bases, leaving 28 bases between them. CDR3 amino acids: CASSLSALSGTRLDEQYF. The DNA of the CDR3 is TGTGCCAGCAGTCTTAGCGCACTTAGCGGAACAAGACTCGACGAGCAGTACTTC.

This clone was observed a single time. The chain has TRBV27 and TRBJ1-6; no clear D gene. Trimming left V 3 bases short and J 8 bases short, with 20 bases between. Per germline, CDR1 MNHEY and CDR2 SMNVEV (reference sequence). The CDR3 is 17 residues long. CDR3: CASSFGPGSSGHSPLHF. As DNA, the CDR3 is TGTGCCAGCAGTTTTGGACCGGGATCGAGCGGGCATTCACCCCTCCACTTT.

The chain is built from TRBV7-3 and TRBJ1-2; 9 bases are shared with TRBD1. Germline V gene data show CDR1 as SGHTA and CDR2 as FQGTGA. The CDR3 spans 14 residues. Trimming cost V 4 bases and J 4 bases; bases outside gene matches: 4. The CDR3 DNA sequence: TGTGCCAGCAGCTCCCCGGGACAGGGCTATGGCTACACCTTC. Translating it yields CASSSPGQGYGYTF. Full variable domain (remainder filled in from reference TRBV7-3 and TRBJ1-2): GAGVSQTPSNKVTEKGKYVELRCDPISGHTALYWYRQSLGQGPEFLIYFQGTGAADDSGLPNDRFFAVRPEGSVSTLKIQRTERGDSAVYLCASSSPGQGYGYTFGSGTRLTVV.

J is TRBJ2-7 and V is TRBV6-1; 11 positions match TRBD1. CDR1 is MNHNS and CDR2 is SASEGT in the germline V gene. The ends lost 4 bases at V and 6 bases at J; junction bases unmatched: 11. This CDR3 region has 16 residues. The CDR3 sequence is CASSAEPGQGGGEQYF. The DNA of the CDR3 is TGTGCCAGCAGTGCGGAACCGGGACAGGGGGGTGGCGAGCAGTACTTC.

J is TRBJ2-7 and V is TRBV7-9; D is possibly TRBD2 (5 bases). The CDR3 has 13 amino acids. From germline, CDR1 is SEHNR and CDR2 FQNEAQ (reference sequence). V was cut by 6 bases and J by 0 bases, with 9 bases left in between. CDR3 DNA sequence: TGTGCCAGCAGGGACGGGATCTCCTACGAGCAGTACTTC. It specifies CASRDGISYEQYF. The whole variable domain, remainder taken from reference TRBV7-9 and TRBJ2-7, is DTGVSQNPRHKITKRGQNVTFRCDPISEHNRLYWYRQTLGQGPEFLTYFQNEAQLEKSRLLSDRFSAERPKGSFSTLEIQRTEQGDSAMYLCASRDGISYEQYFGPGTRLTVT.